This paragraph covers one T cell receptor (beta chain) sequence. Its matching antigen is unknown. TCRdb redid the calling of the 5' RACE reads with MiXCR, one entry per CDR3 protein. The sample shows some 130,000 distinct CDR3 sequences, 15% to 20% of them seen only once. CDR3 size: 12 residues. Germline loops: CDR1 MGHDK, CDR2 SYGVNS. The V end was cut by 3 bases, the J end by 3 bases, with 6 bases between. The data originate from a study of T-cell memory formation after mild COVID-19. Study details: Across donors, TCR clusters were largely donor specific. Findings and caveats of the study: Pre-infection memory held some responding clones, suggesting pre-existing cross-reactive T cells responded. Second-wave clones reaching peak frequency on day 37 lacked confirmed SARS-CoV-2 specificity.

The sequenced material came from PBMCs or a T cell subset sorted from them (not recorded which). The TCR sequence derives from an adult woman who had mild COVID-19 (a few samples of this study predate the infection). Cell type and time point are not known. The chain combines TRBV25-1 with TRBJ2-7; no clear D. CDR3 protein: CASSDSGYEQYF. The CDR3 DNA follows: TGTGCCAGCAGTGATTCCGGCTACGAGCAGTACTTC.